This T cell receptor (beta chain) was documented in a study of shared clonotypes between healthy human individuals. Regarding the study as a whole: Only blood underwent sampling, and tissue repertoires likely differ. Since donors were few, the genetic and exposure-history diversity represented was limited.

Genomic DNA from each subset was divided evenly over several immunoSEQ plates. TCRdb's copy holds only in-frame clones and misses some; the assay was immunoSEQ multiplex PCR. The sample gives about 490,000 clones, around three quarters of which show up once; 10% to 15% is in the top ten. About this clone itself: Its antigen is as yet unknown.

V lost 1 base to trimming and J lost 7 bases; unmatched junction nucleotides: 4. Germline values: CDR1 SGHTA, CDR2 FQGNSA. This CDR3 has 14 residues. Donors, without exception, were Caucasian adults residing in Nashville, Tennessee. The gene calls are TRBV7-2 and TRBJ1-5; the match to TRBD1 covers 7 bases. The receptor was derived from a woman aged 40 to 50 in good health. Some clones in this sample may be carry-over from other donors' samples. Material for sequencing was PBMCs. The CDR3 spells CASSLGGGDQPQHF. CDR3 DNA: TGTGCCAGCAGCTTAGGAGGGGGCGACCAGCCCCAGCATTTT.